Listed here are 13 T cell receptor beta chains from one sample, sequenced in a study of T-cell memory formation after mild COVID-19 (dated by TCRdb to the early 2020s). Library preparation was by 5' RACE. For sequencing, an Illumina NovaSeq 6000 was employed. The raw public data were reprocessed by TCRdb itself: fastp quality trimming at Q25, MiXCR clonotype calling, in-frame beta chains only. Entries that share a CDR3 protein sequence are merged under the most common genes and DNA. The sample contains some 450,000 distinct CDR3 sequences, 20% of them found a single time. Clones ranked in the top ten supply around 9.2% of the sample. Sample: PBMCs or a T cell subset sorted from them (not recorded which). The receptors stem from an adult woman who had mild COVID-19 (a few samples of this study predate the infection). The sample titles of this study are shuffled in the database, so cell type and time point are left out; the donor was told from shared clones.

This clonotype was found many times. The CDR3 coding sequence is TGTGCCAGCTCACCGGACAGGGTCAACACTGAAGCTTTCTTT. It yields the protein CASSPDRVNTEAFF. The chain combines TRBV18 with TRBJ1-1; 8 bases line up with TRBD1. The CDR3 is 14 amino acids. The germline V gene has CDR1 KGHSH and CDR2 LQKENI. After removal of 3 bases from V and 2 bases from J, the junction contained 2 bases not matched to a gene.

In this sample, this clonotype turned up a few times. The chain uses TRBV5-1 and TRBJ2-1; the D is unclear. The CDR3 is 18 amino acids. CDR1 is SGHRS, CDR2 YFSETQ, per germline. V was pared by 0 bases and J by 0 bases, with 16 bases between. CDR3 DNA: TGCGCCAGCAGCTTGGCCTCGGGCCCACCTGGCTCCTACAATGAGCAGTTCTTC. The encoded protein is CASSLASGPPGSYNEQFF. The complete variable domain, with remaining parts taken from reference TRBV5-1 and TRBJ2-1, reads KAGVTQTPRYLIKTRGQQVTLSCSPISGHRSVSWYQQTPGQGLQFLFEYFSETQRNKGNFPGRFSGRQFSNSRSEMNVSTLELGDSALYLCASSLASGPPGSYNEQFFGPGTRLTVL.

The rearrangement joins TRBV7-9 to TRBJ2-7, with D possibly being TRBD2 (7 bases). The CDR3 length is 14 residues. Trimming took off 5 bases at V and 7 bases at J, with 18 bases between the two ends. The germline V gene has CDR1 SEHNR and CDR2 FQNEAQ (reference sequence). The CDR3 loop reads CASSLRGLGGEQYF. The CDR3 DNA reads as TGTGCCAGCAGCCTGCGGGGGCTCGGAGGGGAGCAGTACTTC.

This clonotype was seen a few times. The V call is TRBV15, the J call TRBJ2-7; D is ambiguous. The CDR3 extends over 9 amino acids. Germline V gene data show CDR1 as LNHNV and CDR2 as YYDKDF (reference sequence). V was shortened by 5 bases and J by 5 bases, with 1 base between the two germline ends. CDR3 sequence reads: CATSHEQYF. In DNA, the CDR3 is TGTGCCACCAGCCACGAGCAGTACTTC.

The chain uses TRBV5-6 and TRBJ2-2; possibly TRBD1 for D (6 bases). CDR3 size: 14 residues. With 0 bases removed from V and 7 bases from J, the gap between germline ends came to 10 bases. CDR1 is SGHDT and CDR2 is YYEEEE in the germline V gene. CDR3 coding DNA: TGTGCCAGCAGCTTGGCTCTAGGGGGCGGGGAGCTGTTTTTT. Its translation: CASSLALGGGELFF.

V usage is TRBV7-2 and J usage is TRBJ1-2; 8 bases fit TRBD1. The germline V gene has CDR1 SGHTA and CDR2 FQGNSA. The ends lost 1 base at V and 8 bases at J; junction bases unmatched: 9. The CDR3 is made up of 15 amino acids. In DNA, the CDR3 is TGTGCCAGCAGCTTAGGGCCGGGACAGGTTACCGGCTACACCTTC. This codes for CASSLGPGQVTGYTF.

This clonotype turned up a few times. The V and J genes are TRBV24-1 and TRBJ1-2, with D hard to call. In germline, CDR1 is KGHDR, CDR2 SFDVKD. The CDR3 contains 13 residues. V was cut by 5 bases and J by 5 bases, with 11 bases left in between. The CDR3 coding sequence is TGTGCCACCAGTGCCGGTTTGAGATATGGCTACACCTTC. This gives the protein CATSAGLRYGYTF.

The chain carries TRBV18 and TRBJ1-6; no firm D call. CDR3 size: 13 residues. Germline CDR1 is KGHSH and CDR2 is LQKENI. The ends were cut back, 6 bases at V and 12 bases at J, with 15 bases in the middle. CDR3 residues: CASSLRLDEPLHF. CDR3 nucleotide sequence: TGTGCCAGCTCCCTCCGGCTCGACGAACCCCTCCACTTT.

In its sample, this clonotype was seen many times. The chain carries TRBV7-2 and TRBJ2-5; D is unclear. Trimming pared 1 base from V and 2 bases from J, leaving 5 bases between. The CDR3 spans 13 residues. CDR1 and CDR2 (germline): SGHTA, FQGNSA. CDR3 sequence (DNA): TGTGCCAGCAGCTTAGAACGTCAAGAGACCCAGTACTTC. It yields the protein CASSLERQETQYF.

The genes are TRBV11-2 and TRBJ2-7, with TRBD2 matching 7 bases. V trimming: 5 bases; J trimming: 7 bases; junction bases outside the gene matches: 11. CDR3 length equals 14 residues. Germline values: CDR1 SGHAT, CDR2 FQNNGV. CDR3 in DNA: TGTGCCAGCAGCAACCGGGACTACCCTCGAGAGCAGTACTTC. Translating it yields CASSNRDYPREQYF.

With regard to this clonotype: Given a much more abundant clone one base away, this may be a read error. This chain links TRBV20-1 with TRBJ2-3, with D perhaps matching TRBD1 (5 bases). V lost 0 bases, J lost 7 bases, and 23 bases lay in between. This CDR3 spans 17 amino acids. CDR1 and CDR2 (germline): DFQATT, SNEGSKA (reference sequence). CDR3 DNA: TGCAGTGCTAGAGATGGGCCTTTGGGCTTTGGGGCTAATACGCAGTATTTT. Protein sequence: CSARDGPLGFGANTQYF.

The V and J genes are TRBV19 and TRBJ1-5; D is ambiguous. The germline V gene encodes CDR1 LNHDA and CDR2 SQIVND (reference sequence). This CDR3 region has 17 residues. Trimming stripped 3 bases from V and 0 bases from J, with 15 bases between. CDR3 sequence reads: CASSITHTTLSNQPQHF. The CDR3 DNA is TGTGCCAGTAGTATTACCCATACAACTCTTAGCAATCAGCCCCAGCATTTT.

The table lists this clonotype with a few counts. The gene calls are TRBV6-2 or TRBV6-3 and TRBJ1-2; weak D call: TRBD1 (6 bases). This CDR3 is 16 amino acids long. Trimming removed 0 bases at V and 8 bases at J, with 19 bases between. Germline V lookup: CDR1 MNHEY, CDR2 SVGEGT. CDR3 sequence: CASSYSTGRGASGYTF. The CDR3 nucleotides read TGTGCCAGCAGTTACTCGACAGGCCGAGGGGCTTCGGGCTACACCTTC.